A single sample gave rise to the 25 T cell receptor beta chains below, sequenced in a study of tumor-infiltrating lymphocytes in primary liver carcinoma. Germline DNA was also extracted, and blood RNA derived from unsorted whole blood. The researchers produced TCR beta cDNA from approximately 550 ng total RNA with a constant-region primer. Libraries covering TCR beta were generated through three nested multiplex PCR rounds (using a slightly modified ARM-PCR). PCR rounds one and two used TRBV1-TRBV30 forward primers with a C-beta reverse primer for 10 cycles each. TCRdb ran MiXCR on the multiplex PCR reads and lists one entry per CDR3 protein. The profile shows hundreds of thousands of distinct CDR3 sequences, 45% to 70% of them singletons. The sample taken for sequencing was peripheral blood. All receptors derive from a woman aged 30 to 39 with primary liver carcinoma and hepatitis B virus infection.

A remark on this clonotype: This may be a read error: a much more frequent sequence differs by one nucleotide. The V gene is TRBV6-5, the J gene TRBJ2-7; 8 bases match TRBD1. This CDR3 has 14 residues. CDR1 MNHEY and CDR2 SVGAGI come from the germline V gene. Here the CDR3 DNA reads TGTACCAGCAGTTTCACGACAGGGGCGGGCGAGCAGTACTTC. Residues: CTSSFTTGAGEQYF.

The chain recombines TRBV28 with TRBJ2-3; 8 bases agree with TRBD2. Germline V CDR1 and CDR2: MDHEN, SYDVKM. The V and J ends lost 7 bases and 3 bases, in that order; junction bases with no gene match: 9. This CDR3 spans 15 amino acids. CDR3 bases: TGTGCCAGCACTCGGACTAGCTGTGCGACAGATACGCAGTATTTT. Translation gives CASTRTSCATDTQYF.

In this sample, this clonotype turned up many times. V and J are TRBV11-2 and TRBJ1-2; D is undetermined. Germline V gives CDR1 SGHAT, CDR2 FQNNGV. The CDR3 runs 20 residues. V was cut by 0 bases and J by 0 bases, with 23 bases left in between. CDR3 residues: CASSLEGRPESLKSNYGYTF. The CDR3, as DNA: TGTGCCAGCAGCTTAGAGGGCAGGCCGGAATCACTCAAATCTAACTATGGCTACACCTTC.

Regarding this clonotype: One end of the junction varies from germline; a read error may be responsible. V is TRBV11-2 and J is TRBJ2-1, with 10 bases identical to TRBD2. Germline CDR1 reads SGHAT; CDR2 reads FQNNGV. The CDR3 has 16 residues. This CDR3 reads CVSSPPKAGGLNVQFF. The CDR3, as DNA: TGTGTCAGCAGCCCCCCAAAAGCGGGAGGGCTCAATGTGCAGTTCTTC. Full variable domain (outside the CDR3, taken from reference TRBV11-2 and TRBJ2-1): EAGVAQSPRYKIIEKRQSVAFWCNPISGHATLYWYQQILGQGPKLLIQFQNNGVVDDSQLPKDRFSAERLKGVDSTLKIQPAKLEDSAVYLCVSSPPKAGGLNVQFFGPGTRLTVL.

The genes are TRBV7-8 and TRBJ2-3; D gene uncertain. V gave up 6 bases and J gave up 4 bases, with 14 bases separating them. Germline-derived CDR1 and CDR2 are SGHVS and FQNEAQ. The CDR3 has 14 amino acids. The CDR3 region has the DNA TGTGCCAGCAGTTCCCGGAGACGGTCAGATACGCAGTATTTT. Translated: CASSSRRRSDTQYF.

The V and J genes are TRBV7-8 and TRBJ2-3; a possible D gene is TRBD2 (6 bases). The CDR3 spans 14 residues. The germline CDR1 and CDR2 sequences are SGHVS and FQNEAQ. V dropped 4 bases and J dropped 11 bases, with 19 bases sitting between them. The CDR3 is CASSSTGVTGMQYF. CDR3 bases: TGTGCCAGCAGCTCTACGGGGGTTACAGGTATGCAGTATTTT.

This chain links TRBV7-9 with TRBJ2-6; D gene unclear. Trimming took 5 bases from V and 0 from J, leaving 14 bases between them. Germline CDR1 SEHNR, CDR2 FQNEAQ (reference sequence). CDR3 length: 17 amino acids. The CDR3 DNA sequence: TGTGCCAGCAGCCTGAAACGTGAGTTCTCTGGGGCCAACGTCCTGACTTTC. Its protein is CASSLKREFSGANVLTF.

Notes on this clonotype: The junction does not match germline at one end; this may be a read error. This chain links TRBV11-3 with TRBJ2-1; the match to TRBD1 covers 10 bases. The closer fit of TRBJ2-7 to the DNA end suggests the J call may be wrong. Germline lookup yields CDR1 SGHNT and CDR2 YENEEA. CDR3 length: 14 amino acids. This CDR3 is CASNLDRGQGEQYF. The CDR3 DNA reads TGTGCCAGCAACTTAGACAGGGGGCAGGGTGAGCAGTACTTC.

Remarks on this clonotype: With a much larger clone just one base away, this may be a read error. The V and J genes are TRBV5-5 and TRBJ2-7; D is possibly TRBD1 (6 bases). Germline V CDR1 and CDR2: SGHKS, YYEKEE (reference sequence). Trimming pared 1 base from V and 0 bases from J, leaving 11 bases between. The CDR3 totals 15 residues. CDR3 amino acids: CASSLSSDSSYEQYF. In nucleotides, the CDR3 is TGTGCCAGCAGCTTGTCCTCGGACAGCTCCTACGAGCAGTACTTC.

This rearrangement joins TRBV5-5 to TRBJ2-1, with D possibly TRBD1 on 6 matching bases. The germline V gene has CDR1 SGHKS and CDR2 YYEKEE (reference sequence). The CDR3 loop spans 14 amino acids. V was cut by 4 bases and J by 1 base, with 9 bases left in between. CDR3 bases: TGTGCCAGCAGCATCCAGGGGTCCTACAATGAGCAGTTCTTC. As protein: CASSIQGSYNEQFF.

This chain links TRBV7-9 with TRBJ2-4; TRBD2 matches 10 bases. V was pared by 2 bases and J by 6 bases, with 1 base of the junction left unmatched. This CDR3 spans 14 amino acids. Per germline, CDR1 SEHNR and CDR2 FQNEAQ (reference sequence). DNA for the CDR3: TGTGCCAGCAGCTTAACTAGCGGGGCAAACATTCAGTACTTC. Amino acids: CASSLTSGANIQYF.

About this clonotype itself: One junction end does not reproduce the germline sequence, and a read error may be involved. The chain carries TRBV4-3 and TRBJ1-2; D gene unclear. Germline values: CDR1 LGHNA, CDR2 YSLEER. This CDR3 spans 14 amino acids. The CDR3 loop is CASSAGLEVYGYTF. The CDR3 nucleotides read TGCGCCAGCAGCGCTGGGTTGGAGGTCTATGGCTACACTTTC.

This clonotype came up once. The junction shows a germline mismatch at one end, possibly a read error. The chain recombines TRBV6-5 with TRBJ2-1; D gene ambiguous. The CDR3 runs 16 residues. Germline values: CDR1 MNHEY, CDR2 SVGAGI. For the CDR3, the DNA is TGTGTCAGCAGTTACTCATCCGGAAGCTCCTACAATGAGCAGTTCTTC. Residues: CVSSYSSGSSYNEQFF.

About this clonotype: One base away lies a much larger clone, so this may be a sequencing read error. CDR3 coding DNA: TGCGGCGTTACCCCCCTAGCGGGCGACTACAATGAGCAGTTCTTC. It specifies CGVTPLAGDYNEQFF. This rearrangement joins TRBV29-1 to TRBJ2-1; 8 bases fit TRBD2. CDR1 SQVTM and CDR2 ANQGSEA come from the germline V gene. The CDR3 sequence is 15 residues long.

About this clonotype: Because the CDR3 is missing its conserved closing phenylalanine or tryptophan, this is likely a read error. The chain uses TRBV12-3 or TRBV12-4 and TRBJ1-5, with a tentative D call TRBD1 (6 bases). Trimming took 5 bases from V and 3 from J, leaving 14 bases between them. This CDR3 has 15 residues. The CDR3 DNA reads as TGTGCCAGCAGTCAGGGGCGTTTGGTCAATCAGCCCCAGCATATT. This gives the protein CASSQGRLVNQPQHI.

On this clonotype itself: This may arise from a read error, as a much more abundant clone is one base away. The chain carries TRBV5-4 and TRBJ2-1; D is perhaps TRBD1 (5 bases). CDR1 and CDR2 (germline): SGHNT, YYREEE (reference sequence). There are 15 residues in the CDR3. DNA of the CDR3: TGTGTCAGCAGGGTGGACCTTATCGAGAAGGGTGAGCAGTTCTTC. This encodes CVSRVDLIEKGEQFF.

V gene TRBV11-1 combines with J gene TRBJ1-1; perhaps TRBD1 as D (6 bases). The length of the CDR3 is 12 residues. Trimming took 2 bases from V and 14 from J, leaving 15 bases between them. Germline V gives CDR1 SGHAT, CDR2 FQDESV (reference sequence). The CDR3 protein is CASSLLGAETFF. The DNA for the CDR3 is TGTGCCAGCAGCTTATTGGGGGCTGAAACCTTCTTT.

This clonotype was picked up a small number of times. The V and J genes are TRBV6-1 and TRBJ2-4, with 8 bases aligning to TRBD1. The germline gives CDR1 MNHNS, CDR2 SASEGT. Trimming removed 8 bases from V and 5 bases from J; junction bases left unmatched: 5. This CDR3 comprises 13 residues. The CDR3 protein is CASALTGENIQYF. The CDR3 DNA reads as TGTGCCAGCGCGCTGACAGGGGAAAACATTCAGTACTTC.

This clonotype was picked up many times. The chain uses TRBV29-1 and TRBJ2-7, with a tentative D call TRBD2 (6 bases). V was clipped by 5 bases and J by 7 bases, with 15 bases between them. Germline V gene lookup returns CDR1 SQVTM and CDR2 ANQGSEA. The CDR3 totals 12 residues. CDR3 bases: TGCAGCGTTCCGGGACTCCTCGGAGAGCAGTACTTC. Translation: CSVPGLLGEQYF.

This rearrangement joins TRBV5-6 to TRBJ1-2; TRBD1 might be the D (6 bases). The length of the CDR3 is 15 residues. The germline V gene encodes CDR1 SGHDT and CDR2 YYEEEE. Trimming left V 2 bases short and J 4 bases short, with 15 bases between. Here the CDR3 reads CASSFLDREIYGYTF. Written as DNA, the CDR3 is TGTGCCAGCAGCTTTCTGGACAGAGAGATCTATGGCTACACCTTC.

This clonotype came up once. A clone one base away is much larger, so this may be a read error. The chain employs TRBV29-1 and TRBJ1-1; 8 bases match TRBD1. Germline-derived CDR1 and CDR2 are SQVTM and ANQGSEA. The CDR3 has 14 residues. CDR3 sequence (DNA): TGCAGCGCCCGTCCAGACAGGGGAAACACTGAAGTTTTCTTT. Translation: CSARPDRGNTEVFF.

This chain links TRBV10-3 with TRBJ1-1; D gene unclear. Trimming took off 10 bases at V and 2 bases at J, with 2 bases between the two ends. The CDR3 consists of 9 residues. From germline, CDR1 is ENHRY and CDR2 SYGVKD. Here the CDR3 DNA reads TGTGCCACAAACACTGAAGCTTTCTTT. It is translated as CATNTEAFF.

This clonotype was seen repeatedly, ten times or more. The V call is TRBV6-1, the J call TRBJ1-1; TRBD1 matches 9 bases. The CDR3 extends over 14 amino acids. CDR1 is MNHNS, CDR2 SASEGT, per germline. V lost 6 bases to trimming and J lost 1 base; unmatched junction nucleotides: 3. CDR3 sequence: CASRKDRGNTEAFF. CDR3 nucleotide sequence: TGTGCCAGCAGGAAGGACAGGGGGAACACTGAAGCTTTCTTT.

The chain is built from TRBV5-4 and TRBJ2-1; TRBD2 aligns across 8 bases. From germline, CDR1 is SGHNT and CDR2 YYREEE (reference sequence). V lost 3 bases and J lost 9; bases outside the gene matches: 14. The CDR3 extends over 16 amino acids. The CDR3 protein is CASSSSAGGPVGEQFF. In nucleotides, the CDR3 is TGTGCCAGCAGCTCGAGCGCGGGAGGACCCGTAGGTGAGCAGTTCTTC.

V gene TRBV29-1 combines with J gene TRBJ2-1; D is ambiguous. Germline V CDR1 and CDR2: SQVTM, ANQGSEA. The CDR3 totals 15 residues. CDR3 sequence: CSVALGWIEYNEQFF. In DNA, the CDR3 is TGCAGTGTGGCTTTAGGCTGGATCGAGTACAATGAGCAGTTCTTC.